This T cell receptor (beta chain) was found in a study of shared clonotypes between healthy human individuals. Naive-designated CD8 cells lacked CD45RO, were positively enriched for CCR7, and omitted terminally differentiated effector memory CD45RA+ cells. As concerns this clone: Other DNA sequences in this sample translate to the same CDR3.

Generated by immunoSEQ multiplex PCR, the TCRdb table keeps only in-frame clones and is missing some. This sample has millions of clones, with roughly 94% found just once. Sequenced input: naive CD8+ T cells sorted from blood. This TCR was recovered from a man younger than 30 in good health.

CDR3 sequence (DNA): TGTGCCAGCAGCCTCGGACAGGGAATCTACGAGCAGTACTTC. Its protein is CASSLGQGIYEQYF. The V and J genes are TRBV7-9 and TRBJ2-7, with 8 nucleotides matching TRBD1. V gave up 5 bases and J gave up 3 bases; unmatched junction bases: 6. The V gene's germline CDR1 is SEHNR and CDR2 FQNEAQ (reference sequence). The CDR3 runs 14 residues.